Sequencing of this T cell receptor (beta chain) was carried out in a study of blood T cells in healthy people across ages (dated by TCRdb to between 2015 and 2016). About the investigation overall: In model experiments, template switching captured roughly one uniquely barcoded TCR beta cDNA molecule for every two T cells. Age-related changes in TCR beta repertoire diversity were measured in the study by deep sequencing normalized with unique cDNA molecular identifiers. The donors were split into four age groups: young (average roughly 15 years), middle-aged (about 40), aged (approximately 60) and long-lived (roughly 80). Donors of different ages were randomly distributed across sequencing lanes to avoid experimental bias. The study analyzed two additional independent replicas of 1 million unique cDNA reads from the same blood draw for two donors, one aged 18 to 30 and one aged 80 or older. The investigation overall reported the following: Estimates of total diversity from one million sequenced T cells were regarded as lower bounds and underestimates. As age increased, observed TCR beta diversity per million T cells dropped in a roughly linear way, and a significant reduction was already evident by age 40. The CMV infection status of donors was not known, potentially confounding age-related changes in expanded clonotypes. There was a strong correlation between observed TCR beta diversity and the percentage of naive T cells measured by flow cytometry. The long-lived group showed more naive CD4+ T cells, fewer expanded clones and increased TCR diversity than the aged group, suggesting age selection. Because profiling used bulk unsorted PBMCs, naive and antigen-experienced compartments could not be compared conclusively.

Library creation used 5' RACE. The sample was run on an Illumina HiSeq 2500. A second PCR of roughly 6 to 11 cycles was performed with a sample-barcoded 5' primer and a J-beta primer mix. A template-switch 5' adaptor carrying 12 random nucleotides introduced a unique molecular identifier onto each TCR beta cDNA molecule. Each sample yielded at least 2.5 million CDR3-containing paired-end reads. All of the RNA was converted into first-strand cDNA using the Mint cDNA synthesis kit, with a TRBC-specific oligonucleotide serving as the primer. After uracil-DNA glycosylase treatment, a first 18-cycle PCR used universal primers M1SS and BC2_uni_R on all cDNA. Per the source publication's procedure: Each sample was normalized by randomly selecting 1 million high-quality reads, each carrying a distinct molecular identifier. Reads sharing molecular identifiers were discarded rather than binned into consensus sequences. MiTCR, set to a Q25 quality threshold and the strictest error-elimination algorithm, was used for CDR3 identification, clonotype clustering and error correction. A nonparametric unseen species model with Euler transformation was used to estimate a lower bound on total TCR beta diversity. TCRdb took the public reads, trimmed them with fastp at Q25, ran MiXCR for clone calling and kept in-frame beta chains. Each record represents a unique CDR3 protein, reported with the most common genes and DNA among its rows. The authors' filters were not applied to this entry. The sample data list 750,000 to 950,000 distinct CDR3 sequences, and 53% of these were observed just once. The ten largest clonotypes hold about 38% of the sample.

Details on this clonotype: Its antigen specificity is not known. Per-nucleotide qualities are absent, and no much larger clonotype sits a single base away.

The roughly 39 donors, aged 6 to 90 years, were systemically healthy Caucasian individuals from Russia. About 9.8 milliliters of peripheral blood were drawn from each donor into EDTA-treated Vacutainer tubes. Ficoll-Paque density-gradient centrifugation was used to isolate PBMCs, with at least 7 million per sample. Trizol reagent was used to extract total RNA from the PBMCs, yielding at least 5.5 micrograms per sample. Naive CD45RAhigh/CD27high T cell percentages were measured by flow cytometry on a PBMC aliquot from every donor. V loses 0 bases of germline sequence and J loses 4 bases, and the interval between the two ends is 9 bases. Based on the germline V gene (reference sequence), the CDR1 and CDR2 sequences are LGHDT and YNNKEL. The CDR3, from cysteine to phenylalanine, totals 14 residues. The CDR3 DNA has 42 bases and is translated from base 1.

The sequencing input was blood. This chain joins TRBV3-1 to TRBJ1-1; TRBD1 could be the D gene, as 5 bases match. The clonotype was recovered from a man older than 75 in good health. CDR3 loop: CASSQEGVTTEAFF. The nucleotide sequence reads TGTGCCAGCAGCCAAGAAGGGGTGACCACTGAAGCTTTCTTT.